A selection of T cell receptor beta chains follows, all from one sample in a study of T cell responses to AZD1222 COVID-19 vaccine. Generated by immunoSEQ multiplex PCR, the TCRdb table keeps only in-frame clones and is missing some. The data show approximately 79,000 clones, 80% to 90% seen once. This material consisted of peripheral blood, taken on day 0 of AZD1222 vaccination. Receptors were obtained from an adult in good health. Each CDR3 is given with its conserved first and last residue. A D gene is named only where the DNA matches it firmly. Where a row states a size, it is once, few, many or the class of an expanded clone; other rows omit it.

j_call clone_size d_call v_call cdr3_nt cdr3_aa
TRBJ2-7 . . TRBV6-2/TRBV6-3 TGTGCCAGCAGTTACAGCCAAGCCTACGAGCAGTACTTC CASSYSQAYEQYF
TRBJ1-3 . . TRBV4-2 TGTGCCAGCGGACCAGAGAGGGGCAACACCATATATTTT CASGPERGNTIYF
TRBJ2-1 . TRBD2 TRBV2 TGTGCCAGCAACCCCGGACTAGCGGGAGTAGTCCTGCACAATGAGCAGTTCTTC CASNPGLAGVVLHNEQFF
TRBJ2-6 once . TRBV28 TGTGCCAGCAACGAAGGGCCTGTTGCCAACGTCCTGACTTTC CASNEGPVANVLTF
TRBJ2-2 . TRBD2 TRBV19 TGTGCCAGTAGTATAGGGGGACTAGGAAACACCGGGGAGCTGTTTTTT CASSIGGLGNTGELFF
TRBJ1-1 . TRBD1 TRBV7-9 TGTGCCAGCAGCCCCAGGGCCCGACAGGGGCTGAACACTGAAGCTTTCTTT CASSPRARQGLNTEAFF
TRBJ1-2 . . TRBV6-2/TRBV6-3 TGTGCCAGCAGTTCGGGGCCGATGGGACGCTACACCTTC CASSSGPMGRYTF
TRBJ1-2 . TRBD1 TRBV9 TGTGCCAGCAGCGTAGACCCTTCCACAGGGGGCGCTTACGGCTACACCTTC CASSVDPSTGGAYGYTF
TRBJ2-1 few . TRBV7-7 TGTGCTAGCAGCTTAGCCCCTTCCGGGATGCACAATGAGCAGTTCTTC CASSLAPSGMHNEQFF
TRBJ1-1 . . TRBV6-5 TGTGCCAGCAGGCGACAGGCTGAAGCTTTCTTT CASRRQAEAFF
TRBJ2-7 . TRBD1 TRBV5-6 TGTGCCAGCAGCTGGGGGACAGGGGGATACGAGCAGTACTTC CASSWGTGGYEQYF
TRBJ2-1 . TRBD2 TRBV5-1 TGCGCCAGCAGCTTGGCCCGGGGGACTAGCGGCGAGCAGTTCTTC CASSLARGTSGEQFF
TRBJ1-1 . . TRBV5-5 TGTGCCAGCAGCTTGAGTCCTTCCGGGGGCACTGAAGCTTTCTTT CASSLSPSGGTEAFF
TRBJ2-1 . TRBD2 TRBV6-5 TGTGCCAGCGCGCCGGGACTAGCGGTGAGGGAGCAGTTCTTC CASAPGLAVREQFF
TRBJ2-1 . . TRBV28 TGTGCCAGCAGTGCGGTCAGGGAGGCTAGTGAGCAGTTCTTC CASSAVREASEQFF
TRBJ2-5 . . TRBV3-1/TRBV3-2 TGTGCCAGCAGCCACATGGAGACTAGGTACCAAGAGACCCAGTACTTC CASSHMETRYQETQYF
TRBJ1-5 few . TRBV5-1 TGCGCCAGCAGCTCAGGGAGCAATCAGCCCCAGCATTTT CASSSGSNQPQHF
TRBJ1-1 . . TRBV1 TGCACCAGCAGCCAAGAATCGCTAGAGGCTGAAGCTTTCTTT CTSSQESLEAEAFF
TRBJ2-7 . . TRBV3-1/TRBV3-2 TGTGCCAGCAGTCGACAGTCATTCGAGCAGTACTTC CASSRQSFEQYF
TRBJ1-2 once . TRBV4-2 TGTGCCAGCAGCCAAGATAGAAGCTATGGCTACACCTTC CASSQDRSYGYTF
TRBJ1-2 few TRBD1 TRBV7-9 TGTGCCAGCAGCTTAGATGGGGACAGGGCCTTAGCTAACTATGGCTACACCTTC CASSLDGDRALANYGYTF
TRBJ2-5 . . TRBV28 TGTGCCAGCAGTTTAAGTGCGGTGGGTGAGACCCAGTACTTC CASSLSAVGETQYF